This TCR beta chain was sequenced for a study of human T cells and chemical hapten exposure. TCRdb itself ran the RACE reads through MiXCR, one entry per CDR3 protein. The table records 100,000 or so distinct CDR3 sequences, approximately 9.9% of them present only once. The CDR3 spans 15 residues. Germline CDR1 SEHNR, CDR2 FQNEAQ (reference sequence). Trimming left V 1 base short and J 5 bases short, with 12 bases between. Time point meaning: patch test 1, 2 weeks after DPC sensitization. Treatment reported: therapeutic diphenylcyclopropenone sensitization with weekly scalp DPC. The sample here was whole blood, taken in connection with sensitization to the hapten diphenylcyclopropenone (DPC). The sequence derives from a woman between 40 and 50 years old with alopecia areata. Some clones in this sample may be carry-over from other donors' samples. The chain combines TRBV7-9 with TRBJ2-1; D perhaps matches TRBD1 (5 bases). As DNA, the CDR3 is TGTGCCAGCAGCTTAGGTGGCGGACACAACAATGAGCAGTTCTTC. It codes for CASSLGGGHNNEQFF.